The clone carrying this TCR beta chain came up once. What it binds is unknown. This sample was included in a study of neurological immune-mediated disorders. Trimming stripped 5 bases from V and 2 bases from J, with 16 bases between. The CDR3 totals 15 residues. Germline V gene lookup returns CDR1 SGHDT and CDR2 YYEEEE. The cDNA was synthesized by 5'RACE incorporating 10-nucleotide random UMIs. TCRdb analysed the 5' RACE reads with MiXCR anew, one entry per CDR3 protein. This table has about 59,000 distinct CDR3 sequences, around 24% appearing once. The study, taken as a whole, reports: None of the CDR3 amino acid sequences of expanded clones recurred across subjects, suggesting private repertoires in all groups.

Documented time point: technical triplicate 2. The chain employs TRBV5-6 and TRBJ1-2; tentative D call: TRBD1 (6 bases). This clonotype was obtained from a man in his sixties with HTLV-1-associated myelopathy (HAM/TSP). Sample: PBMCs. In nucleotides, the CDR3 is TGTGCCAGCAGTGAACAGGGTGGGGTAAACTATGGCTACACCTTC. This codes for CASSEQGGVNYGYTF.